This T cell receptor (beta chain) was recorded in a study of OX40 agonist ivuxolimab in advanced cancers. V was clipped by 2 bases and J by 6 bases, with 11 bases between them. Germline CDR1 KGHSH, CDR2 LQKENI. The CDR3 sequence is 13 residues long. The table came from immunoSEQ multiplex PCR; TCRdb's copy has only in-frame clones and leaves some out. In the table there are 75,000 to 95,000 clones, 70% to 90% of which are singletons. The gene calls are TRBV18 and TRBJ2-7, with unresolved D. This sequence was found in an adult with an advanced solid tumor such as melanoma, head and neck, liver or kidney cancer. The sequences come from CD4+ or CD8+ T cells sorted from blood, collected in a trial of the OX40 agonist ivuxolimab. CDR3 amino acids: CASSPSVGIEQYF. The CDR3 DNA sequence: TGTGCCAGCTCACCATCGGTGGGGATCGAGCAGTACTTC. Complete variable domain (other parts from reference TRBV18 and TRBJ2-7): NAGVMQNPRHLVRRRGQEARLRCSPMKGHSHVYWYRQLPEEGLKFMVYLQKENIIDESGMPKERFSAEFPKEGPSILRIQQVVRGDSAAYFCASSPSVGIEQYFGPGTRLTVT.